These 19 T cell receptor beta chains originate from one sample sequenced in a study of shared clonotypes between healthy human individuals. Clones were sequenced by immunoSEQ multiplex PCR, and TCRdb holds only the in-frame ones, with some missing. Here the sample spans about 2.5 million clones, around 93% being singletons. The sequenced material came from naive CD4+ T cells from PBMCs. Subset described: CD45RA+ positively selected. The receptor source for this set is a young man in good health. Some clones in this sample may be carry-over from other donors' samples.

The chain has TRBV10-2 and TRBJ2-3; 7 nucleotides align to TRBD2. The CDR3 is 15 amino acids. CDR1 is WSHSY, CDR2 SAAADI, per germline. The trim removed 6 bases at V and 2 bases at J, leaving 8 bases unmatched. The CDR3 spells CASSPAGAPTDTQYF. In nucleotides, the CDR3 is TGCGCCAGCAGCCCCGCGGGAGCACCCACAGATACGCAGTATTTT.

This clone came up once. This rearrangement joins TRBV14 to TRBJ1-1; D unclear. V lost 1 base and J 4 bases, leaving 10 bases between the germline ends. Per the germline V gene, CDR1 is SGHDN and CDR2 is FVKESK. CDR3 length: 14 amino acids. The CDR3 here is CASSQVAGVTEAFF. In DNA form, the CDR3 reads TGTGCCAGCAGCCAAGTAGCGGGAGTCACTGAAGCTTTCTTT. Supplemented by reference TRBV14 and TRBJ1-1, the full variable domain reads EAGVTQFPSHSVIEKGQTVTLRCDPISGHDNLYWYRRVMGKEIKFLLHFVKESKQDESGMPNNRFLAERTGGTYSTLKVQPAELEDSGVYFCASSQVAGVTEAFFGQGTRLTVV.

This chain joins TRBV7-2 and TRBJ2-7, with D possibly being TRBD1 (6 bases). Germline V gene sequence: CDR1 SGHTA, CDR2 FQGNSA. The V end lost 2 bases, the J end lost 4 bases, and 15 bases lay between the germline ends. The CDR3 totals 15 residues. The DNA of the CDR3 is TGTGCCAGCAGCTTAACATTCACAGGGACATACGAGCAGTACTTC. Amino acids: CASSLTFTGTYEQYF.

This clone was recorded once. The chain is built from TRBV4-3 and TRBJ2-1, with 14 bases lining up with TRBD2. V trimming: 4 bases; J trimming: 1 base; junction bases outside the gene matches: 3. Germline V lookup: CDR1 LGHNA, CDR2 YSLEER. This CDR3 contains 17 residues. The DNA for the CDR3 is TGCGCCAGCAGCCCCAGACTAGCGGGAGGGTCCTACAATGAGCAGTTCTTC. It codes for CASSPRLAGGSYNEQFF.

V usage is TRBV18 and J usage is TRBJ2-1; a weak D match, TRBD2 (6 bases). The CDR3 consists of 15 residues. Germline V gives CDR1 KGHSH, CDR2 LQKENI. The V and J ends lost 3 bases and 4 bases respectively, with 13 bases between them. This CDR3 reads CASSPSGAGYNEQFF. The CDR3 bases are TGTGCCAGCTCACCCTCTGGGGCGGGGTACAATGAGCAGTTCTTC.

The V call is TRBV23-1, the J call TRBJ2-2; D possibly corresponds to TRBD2 (6 bases). TRBV23-1 is sorted into the ORF group, with uncertain function. With 0 bases removed from V and 4 bases from J, the gap between germline ends came to 15 bases. CDR3 size: 17 residues. The CDR3 is CASSQSKEGPRTGELFF. The CDR3, as DNA: TGCGCCAGCAGTCAATCTAAGGAGGGGCCCCGCACCGGGGAGCTGTTTTTT.

This sequence joins TRBV28 and TRBJ2-5, with 7 bases lining up with TRBD1. The germline V gene has CDR1 MDHEN and CDR2 SYDVKM. V was pared by 6 bases and J by 6 bases, with 13 bases of the junction left unmatched. The CDR3 has 15 amino acids. CDR3 in amino acids: CASSLGRAGGKTQYF. CDR3 DNA: TGTGCCAGCAGCTTGGGAAGGGCAGGGGGAAAGACCCAGTACTTC.

The V call is TRBV2, the J call TRBJ2-3, with D unclear. CDR1 is SNHLY and CDR2 is FYNNEI in the germline V gene. Trimming pared 4 bases from V and 3 bases from J, leaving 8 bases between. This CDR3 spans 13 amino acids. CDR3 DNA: TGTGCCAGCAGTGGAGAGACGACAGATACGCAGTATTTT. This gives the protein CASSGETTDTQYF.

The J gene is TRBJ2-2, the V gene TRBV11-3; 9 bases map to TRBD2. The germline V gene encodes CDR1 SGHNT and CDR2 YENEEA. V gave up 5 bases and J gave up 8 bases; unmatched junction bases: 9. This CDR3 spans 15 amino acids. CDR3 nucleotides: TGTGCCAGCAGCCACCTTAGCGGGGGTAGGGGGGAGCTGTTTTTT. Protein sequence: CASSHLSGGRGELFF.

A remark on this clone: A read error may produce the germline difference seen at one junction end. The chain is built from TRBV7-2 and TRBJ2-3, with D perhaps being TRBD1 or TRBD2 (5 bases each). The length of the CDR3 is 14 residues. Germline V lookup: CDR1 SGHTA, CDR2 FQGNSA. As DNA, the CDR3 is TGTGCCAGCAGCTTATGGGGGAGCACAAATACGCAGTATTTT. Translated: CASSLWGSTNTQYF. Complete variable domain (other parts from reference TRBV7-2 and TRBJ2-3): GAGVSQSPSNKVTEKGKDVELRCDPISGHTALYWYRQSLGQGLEFLIYFQGNSAPDKSGLPSDRFSAERTGGSVSTLTIQRTQQEDSAVYLCASSLWGSTNTQYFGPGTRLTVL.

The chain uses TRBV27 and TRBJ2-1, with a tentative D call TRBD1 (5 bases). This CDR3 is built from 15 residues. Germline CDR1 and CDR2: MNHEY and SMNVEV (reference sequence). V dropped 0 bases and J dropped 4 bases, with 10 bases sitting between them. This chain's CDR3 is CASSLSMTAYNEQFF. The CDR3 coding sequence is TGTGCCAGCAGTTTATCGATGACAGCTTACAATGAGCAGTTCTTC.

The rearrangement links TRBV5-5 to TRBJ1-5; D is undetermined. Germline CDR1 SGHKS, CDR2 YYEKEE (reference sequence). The CDR3 runs 20 residues. V was clipped by 3 bases and J by 2 bases, with 27 bases between them. Written as DNA, the CDR3 is TGTGCCAGCAGCTGGGCAGAGAGAGACGGAATGAGCCCGGGCAATCAGCCCCAGCATTTT. Protein product: CASSWAERDGMSPGNQPQHF.

The chain employs TRBV2 and TRBJ2-7; 11 bases fit TRBD2. CDR3 length: 13 residues. Trimming took 6 bases from V and 2 from J; bases not matched to a gene: 0. In germline, CDR1 is SNHLY, CDR2 FYNNEI. This chain's CDR3 is CASRTSGAYEQYF. CDR3 DNA: TGTGCCAGCAGGACTAGCGGGGCCTACGAGCAGTACTTC.

The chain has TRBV7-9 and TRBJ2-1; 7 bases are shared with TRBD1. J was trimmed by 5 bases and V by 3 bases; bases with no gene match: 4. CDR1 and CDR2 from the germline V gene are SEHNR and FQNEAQ (reference sequence). The CDR3 loop spans 14 amino acids. CDR3 loop: CASSLKGAHNEQFF. The CDR3 coding sequence is TGTGCCAGCAGCTTGAAGGGGGCTCACAATGAGCAGTTCTTC.

The genes are TRBV5-1 and TRBJ1-1; 10 nucleotides align to TRBD1. With V trimmed by 4 bases and J by 4 bases, 4 bases remained unmatched. Germline V lookup: CDR1 SGHRS, CDR2 YFSETQ. There are 14 residues in the CDR3. This chain's CDR3 is CASSQDRGGTEAFF. The CDR3 DNA is TGCGCCAGCAGCCAGGACAGGGGGGGCACTGAAGCTTTCTTT.

This chain uses TRBV5-1 with TRBJ2-3; the D is unclear. Germline CDR1 and CDR2: SGHRS and YFSETQ. Deletions cut 5 bases from V and 4 bases from J, with 11 bases between. The CDR3 has 13 residues. CDR3 loop: CASRGVLADTQYF. The CDR3 DNA reads TGCGCCAGCAGAGGCGTGTTAGCAGATACGCAGTATTTT.

This rearrangement joins TRBV18 to TRBJ2-7; the D gene could be TRBD1 or TRBD2 (6 bases each). The CDR3 extends over 13 amino acids. CDR1 is KGHSH, CDR2 LQKENI, per germline. V was clipped by 6 bases and J by 1 base, with 10 bases between them. CDR3 coding DNA: TGTGCCAGCTCCTGGGGGGCTTCCTACGAGCAGTACTTC. It is translated as CASSWGASYEQYF.

The CDR3 DNA follows: TGCGCCAGCAGTGAGAACCCCACAGATACGCAGTATTTT. Translating gives CASSENPTDTQYF. The chain has TRBV10-1 and TRBJ2-3; D gene unclear. This CDR3 has 13 amino acids. Trimming took 2 bases from V and 2 from J, leaving 5 bases between them. Per the germline V gene, CDR1 is WNHNN and CDR2 is SYGVQD (reference sequence).

For this clone: Being one base from a much bigger clone, this may be a read error. Other DNA sequences in this specimen translate into the identical CDR3. V usage is TRBV7-3 and J usage is TRBJ1-1; perhaps TRBD1 as D (6 bases). Per germline, CDR1 SGHTA and CDR2 FQGTGA. The ends were cut back, 5 bases at V and 1 base at J, with 8 bases in the middle. CDR3 length: 13 amino acids. In nucleotides, the CDR3 is TGTGCCAGCAGCGTGGACAGGAACACTGAAGCTTTCTTT. Protein: CASSVDRNTEAFF.